Below, one T cell receptor beta chain is given with its context. Other DNA sequences of this sample code for an identical CDR3. Trimming removed 0 bases at V and 5 bases at J, with 4 bases between. The CDR3 has 12 residues. The germline gives CDR1 LNHNV, CDR2 YYDKDF (reference sequence). This record comes from a study of shared clonotypes between healthy human individuals. Generated by immunoSEQ multiplex PCR, the TCRdb table keeps only in-frame clones and is missing some. Of around 2.1 million clones in the sample, about 94% were seen once. The TCR was taken from a man aged 18 to 29 in good health. The source material was naive CD4+ T cells sorted from blood. Indicated subset: CD45RA+ positively selected. The chain uses TRBV15 and TRBJ1-1; D gene uncertain. The CDR3 reads CATSRDRTEAFF. CDR3 nucleotide sequence: TGTGCCACCAGCAGAGATCGTACTGAAGCTTTCTTT.